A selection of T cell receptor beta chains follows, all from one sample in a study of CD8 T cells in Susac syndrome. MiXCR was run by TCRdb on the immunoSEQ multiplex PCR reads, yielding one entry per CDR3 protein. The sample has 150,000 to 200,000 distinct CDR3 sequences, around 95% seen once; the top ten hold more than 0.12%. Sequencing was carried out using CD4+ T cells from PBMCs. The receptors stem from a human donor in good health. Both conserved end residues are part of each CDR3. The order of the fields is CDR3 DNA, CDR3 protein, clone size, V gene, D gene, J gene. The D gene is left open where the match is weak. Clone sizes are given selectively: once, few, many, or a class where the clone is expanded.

cdr3_nt: TGCAGTGCCGCGACTAGCGGGGTTCAAGATACGCAGTATTTT
cdr3_aa: CSAATSGVQDTQYF
clone_size: -
v_call: TRBV20-1
d_call: TRBD2
j_call: TRBJ2-3

cdr3_nt: TGTGCCAGCAGTTCTGCCCGCTCTGGGGCCAACGTCCTGACTTTC
cdr3_aa: CASSSARSGANVLTF
clone_size: -
v_call: TRBV25-1
d_call: -
j_call: TRBJ2-6

cdr3_nt: TGCAGCGTTGAACCGGGACAGGTTGTAGATACGCAGTATTTT
cdr3_aa: CSVEPGQVVDTQYF
clone_size: -
v_call: TRBV29-1
d_call: TRBD1
j_call: TRBJ2-3

cdr3_nt: TGTGCCTGGACTGGACAGGGAAGCACCTACGAGCAGTACTTC
cdr3_aa: CAWTGQGSTYEQYF
clone_size: -
v_call: TRBV30
d_call: TRBD1
j_call: TRBJ2-7

cdr3_nt: TGTGCCAGCAGCCCGGACTGGCAAGAGACCCAGTACTTC
cdr3_aa: CASSPDWQETQYF
clone_size: -
v_call: TRBV5-6
d_call: -
j_call: TRBJ2-5

cdr3_nt: TGCGCCAGCAGCAAAGCCCCGGGAGAGGACTATGGCTACACCTTC
cdr3_aa: CASSKAPGEDYGYTF
clone_size: -
v_call: TRBV5-1
d_call: -
j_call: TRBJ1-2

cdr3_nt: TGCGCCAGCAGCCGGAGAAACCGAGTGGCTAGCGCCTCCTACAATGAGCAGTTCTTC
cdr3_aa: CASSRRNRVASASYNEQFF
clone_size: once
v_call: TRBV5-1
d_call: -
j_call: TRBJ2-1

cdr3_nt: TGTGCCAGCAGCTTAGAGAAGGCTGGGGCCCTCCACTTT
cdr3_aa: CASSLEKAGALHF
clone_size: -
v_call: TRBV7-2
d_call: -
j_call: TRBJ1-6

cdr3_nt: TGTGCCAGCACCGAGCCTGGGCAGGGGGCGTACAACGAGCAGTACTTC
cdr3_aa: CASTEPGQGAYNEQYF
clone_size: -
v_call: TRBV6-1
d_call: TRBD1
j_call: TRBJ2-7

cdr3_nt: TGTGCCAGCAGTGTATACAAGACAGGGAATACGCTCTTC
cdr3_aa: CASSVYKTGNTLF
clone_size: -
v_call: TRBV6-5
d_call: TRBD1
j_call: TRBJ2-1

cdr3_nt: TGCGCCAGCAGCCAAGATTTCGGCGACGAGCAGTACTTC
cdr3_aa: CASSQDFGDEQYF
clone_size: -
v_call: TRBV4-3
d_call: -
j_call: TRBJ2-7

cdr3_nt: TGCAGTGCTAGAGATCCCCAACAGGGGGAAAACATTCAGTACTTC
cdr3_aa: CSARDPQQGENIQYF
clone_size: -
v_call: TRBV20-1
d_call: TRBD1
j_call: TRBJ2-4

cdr3_nt: TGTGCCAGCAGGACTAGCGGGGGGATCCACAATGAGCAGTTCTTC
cdr3_aa: CASRTSGGIHNEQFF
clone_size: -
v_call: TRBV28
d_call: TRBD2
j_call: TRBJ2-1

cdr3_nt: TGTGCCAGCAGCTTAGGAGGTGCAGGGACAAGCACAGATACGCAGTATTTT
cdr3_aa: CASSLGGAGTSTDTQYF
clone_size: -
v_call: TRBV7-9
d_call: -
j_call: TRBJ2-3

cdr3_nt: TGTGCCACCAGCAGGGCGGGGGGAATAAAAGAGACCCAGTACTTC
cdr3_aa: CATSRAGGIKETQYF
clone_size: -
v_call: TRBV15
d_call: TRBD2
j_call: TRBJ2-5

cdr3_nt: TGTGCCTGGAGTGTAGGACACTTATCCTCTGGAAACACCATATATTTT
cdr3_aa: CAWSVGHLSSGNTIYF
clone_size: -
v_call: TRBV30
d_call: -
j_call: TRBJ1-3

cdr3_nt: TGTGCCAGTAGCCGACAGGGGACCTCGTATGGCTACACCTTC
cdr3_aa: CASSRQGTSYGYTF
clone_size: -
v_call: TRBV19
d_call: TRBD1
j_call: TRBJ1-2

cdr3_nt: TGTGCCACCAGTGACGACAACCTGTATGGCTACACCTTC
cdr3_aa: CATSDDNLYGYTF
clone_size: -
v_call: TRBV24-1
d_call: -
j_call: TRBJ1-2

cdr3_nt: TGCAGCGCCATGGCGGGGGGGGAGACCCAGTACTTC
cdr3_aa: CSAMAGGETQYF
clone_size: once
v_call: TRBV29-1
d_call: TRBD2
j_call: TRBJ2-5

cdr3_nt: TGTGCCAGCAGTTACCTCAGTTCGTCCGGGGAGCTGTTTTTT
cdr3_aa: CASSYLSSSGELFF
clone_size: -
v_call: TRBV6-2/TRBV6-3
d_call: -
j_call: TRBJ2-2

cdr3_nt: TGTGCCAGCAGCCAGTCCCCGGGACAGGGGTTCTCCTACGAGCAGTACTTC
cdr3_aa: CASSQSPGQGFSYEQYF
clone_size: -
v_call: TRBV3-1
d_call: TRBD1
j_call: TRBJ2-7

cdr3_nt: TGTGCCAGCAGCAAGGACGGGATTGTTTGGCCCCAGCATTTT
cdr3_aa: CASSKDGIVWPQHF
clone_size: -
v_call: TRBV7-9
d_call: -
j_call: TRBJ1-5

cdr3_nt: TGTGCCAGCAGTTCCTTCAACGGAGGGGGATACGAGCAGTACTTC
cdr3_aa: CASSSFNGGGYEQYF
clone_size: -
v_call: TRBV12-3/TRBV12-4
d_call: -
j_call: TRBJ2-7

cdr3_nt: TGCAGTGCTAGTCGCGGGGGGGCCGGCACAGATACGCAGTATTTT
cdr3_aa: CSASRGGAGTDTQYF
clone_size: -
v_call: TRBV20-1
d_call: TRBD2
j_call: TRBJ2-3

cdr3_nt: TGTGCCACCAGCAGACTAACCCTCACAGATACGCAGTATTTT
cdr3_aa: CATSRLTLTDTQYF
clone_size: -
v_call: TRBV15
d_call: -
j_call: TRBJ2-3

cdr3_nt: TGCAGTGCTTTGGGACTAGATATATCCGGGGAGCTGTTTTTT
cdr3_aa: CSALGLDISGELFF
clone_size: -
v_call: TRBV20-1
d_call: TRBD2
j_call: TRBJ2-2

cdr3_nt: TGTGCCAGCAGCGTAGCGGGGGGGGCGCAAGAGACCCAGTACTTC
cdr3_aa: CASSVAGGAQETQYF
clone_size: -
v_call: TRBV9
d_call: TRBD2
j_call: TRBJ2-5

cdr3_nt: TGTGCCTGGAGTATGGGGCAGGGAGGATCACCCCTCCACTTT
cdr3_aa: CAWSMGQGGSPLHF
clone_size: -
v_call: TRBV30
d_call: -
j_call: TRBJ1-6

cdr3_nt: TGCAGTGCCTCAGACGGGCAGCCCCAGCATTTT
cdr3_aa: CSASDGQPQHF
clone_size: -
v_call: TRBV20-1
d_call: -
j_call: TRBJ1-5

cdr3_nt: TGTGCCACCCGAGAGACCACCTACGAGCAGTACTTC
cdr3_aa: CATRETTYEQYF
clone_size: -
v_call: TRBV10-3
d_call: -
j_call: TRBJ2-7

cdr3_nt: TGTGCCAGCAGCCTGGCCTCTCCCCCTAATTCACCCCTCCACTTT
cdr3_aa: CASSLASPPNSPLHF
clone_size: -
v_call: TRBV7-2
d_call: -
j_call: TRBJ1-6

cdr3_nt: TGCGCCAGCAGCGGGGGACTAGCGGGGGCCGGGTACACAGATACGCAGTATTTT
cdr3_aa: CASSGGLAGAGYTDTQYF
clone_size: -
v_call: TRBV5-1
d_call: TRBD2
j_call: TRBJ2-3

cdr3_nt: TGCAGTGCTCAGAGACTTGCTACAGGTGCAAACTATGGCTACACCTTC
cdr3_aa: CSAQRLATGANYGYTF
clone_size: -
v_call: TRBV20-1
d_call: -
j_call: TRBJ1-2

cdr3_nt: TGCGCCAGCAGCGGGGGCCAAACCGCCACTGAAGCTTTCTTT
cdr3_aa: CASSGGQTATEAFF
clone_size: -
v_call: TRBV5-1
d_call: -
j_call: TRBJ1-1

cdr3_nt: TGTGCCAGCAGCCAAGATCGGGTAGAGACCCAGTACTTC
cdr3_aa: CASSQDRVETQYF
clone_size: -
v_call: TRBV4-2
d_call: -
j_call: TRBJ2-5

cdr3_nt: TGTGCCAGTAGGACGGGGACTAACTATGGCTACACCTTC
cdr3_aa: CASRTGTNYGYTF
clone_size: -
v_call: TRBV19
d_call: -
j_call: TRBJ1-2

cdr3_nt: TGCAGCGTTGAAAGCGAACGGGACCCCTACGAGCAGTACTTC
cdr3_aa: CSVESERDPYEQYF
clone_size: -
v_call: TRBV29-1
d_call: -
j_call: TRBJ2-7

cdr3_nt: TGTGCCACCAGCAGAACCCCCTTAAAGGTAAATGAGCAGTTCTTC
cdr3_aa: CATSRTPLKVNEQFF
clone_size: -
v_call: TRBV15
d_call: -
j_call: TRBJ2-1

cdr3_nt: TGCAGCGTTGCCCTAGCGGGGGGGTACAATGAGCAGTTCTTC
cdr3_aa: CSVALAGGYNEQFF
clone_size: -
v_call: TRBV29-1
d_call: TRBD2
j_call: TRBJ2-1

cdr3_nt: TGCGCCAGCAGCCAAGGGACTAGCGGAATCAACAATGAGCAGTTCTTC
cdr3_aa: CASSQGTSGINNEQFF
clone_size: -
v_call: TRBV4-1
d_call: TRBD2
j_call: TRBJ2-1

cdr3_nt: TGCAGTGCTAGGGGTACCTTGGGACTAGCGGGGGGACAAGAGACCCAGTACTTC
cdr3_aa: CSARGTLGLAGGQETQYF
clone_size: once
v_call: TRBV20-1
d_call: TRBD2
j_call: TRBJ2-5

cdr3_nt: TGTGCCAGCAGCCCGCAGGGTCTTGGTGGGGAGACCCAGTACTTC
cdr3_aa: CASSPQGLGGETQYF
clone_size: -
v_call: TRBV7-2
d_call: -
j_call: TRBJ2-5

cdr3_nt: TGTGCCAGCAGTCAGGGACAAAGGGGCTACACCTTC
cdr3_aa: CASSQGQRGYTF
clone_size: -
v_call: TRBV12-3/TRBV12-4
d_call: -
j_call: TRBJ1-2

cdr3_nt: TGCGCCAGCAGCTTTCAGATATCGGGAGATACGCAGTATTTT
cdr3_aa: CASSFQISGDTQYF
clone_size: -
v_call: TRBV5-1
d_call: -
j_call: TRBJ2-3

cdr3_nt: TGTGCCAGCAAGCGACAGGGCTATAGCAATCAGCCCCAGCATTTT
cdr3_aa: CASKRQGYSNQPQHF
clone_size: -
v_call: TRBV6-5
d_call: TRBD1
j_call: TRBJ1-5

cdr3_nt: TGTGCCAGCAGCCGAGAGGGGCAGCCCCAGCATTTT
cdr3_aa: CASSREGQPQHF
clone_size: -
v_call: TRBV6-2/TRBV6-3
d_call: -
j_call: TRBJ1-5

cdr3_nt: TGTGCCAGCAGCTCGGACAGGGGCGGCAATCAGCCCCAGCATTTT
cdr3_aa: CASSSDRGGNQPQHF
clone_size: -
v_call: TRBV7-8
d_call: TRBD1
j_call: TRBJ1-5

cdr3_nt: TGTGCCAGCAGCTATGAATCGGGGGGGCTCCCGGAGACCCAGTACTTC
cdr3_aa: CASSYESGGLPETQYF
clone_size: -
v_call: TRBV5-4
d_call: TRBD2
j_call: TRBJ2-5

cdr3_nt: TGTGCCAGCAGCTTAGCCAGGGGAGGCACAGATACGCAGTATTTT
cdr3_aa: CASSLARGGTDTQYF
clone_size: -
v_call: TRBV7-9
d_call: -
j_call: TRBJ2-3

cdr3_nt: TGCAGTGCTAGAGGGACATCCGGGACAGATAATTCACCCCTCCACTTT
cdr3_aa: CSARGTSGTDNSPLHF
clone_size: -
v_call: TRBV20-1
d_call: TRBD1
j_call: TRBJ1-6

cdr3_nt: TGTGCCAGCAGCTCAGGGGATCAGCCCCAGCATTTT
cdr3_aa: CASSSGDQPQHF
clone_size: -
v_call: TRBV7-9
d_call: -
j_call: TRBJ1-5